Each of the 10 T cell receptor beta chains below was sequenced from the same sample in a study of blood T cell repertoires in COVID-19. The method was immunoSEQ multiplex PCR; TCRdb's version includes in-frame clones alone and lacks a portion of them. This sample has roughly 150,000 clones; roughly 75% occur once, and the top ten carry 5% to 7%. What was sequenced was PBMCs or T cells enriched from blood (not recorded which). The source of these receptors is a woman between 45 and 65 years old who had recovered from COVID-19.

The chain couples TRBV19 to TRBJ1-3, with 9 bases that match TRBD1. Germline V gives CDR1 LNHDA, CDR2 SQIVND (reference sequence). V was pared by 3 bases and J by 2 bases, with 5 bases of the junction left unmatched. The CDR3 has 16 amino acids. The CDR3 reads CASSIPGQGTGNTIYF. In DNA form, the CDR3 reads TGTGCCAGTAGTATTCCGGGACAGGGAACTGGAAACACCATATATTTT.

This chain uses TRBV6-5 with TRBJ2-7; 10 positions agree with TRBD1. Germline-derived CDR1 and CDR2 are MNHEY and SVGAGI. V shed 5 bases and J 9 bases; nucleotides not matched to a gene: 10. This CDR3 comprises 14 residues. The CDR3 loop is CASSTSGTGAPQYV. Here the CDR3 DNA reads TGTGCCAGCAGTACCTCCGGGACAGGGGCCCCGCAGTACGTC.

The V call is TRBV24-1, the J call TRBJ2-2; D not resolved. Looked up from germline, CDR1 is KGHDR and CDR2 is SFDVKD. V lost 9 bases and J lost 2, with 12 bases in between. This CDR3 has 14 residues. Here the CDR3 reads CATEKTTNTGELFF. Here the CDR3 DNA reads TGTGCCACCGAGAAAACTACCAACACCGGGGAGCTGTTTTTT.

This clone is a singleton in its sample. The V gene is TRBV5-1, the J gene TRBJ1-1, with a tentative D call TRBD1 (6 bases). V lost 3 bases and J lost 4, with 19 bases in between. This CDR3 is 16 amino acids long. Germline-derived CDR1 and CDR2 are SGHRS and YFSETQ. The CDR3 sequence is CASSWRVRQGSTEAFF. The CDR3 nucleotides are TGCGCCAGCAGCTGGCGGGTTCGGCAGGGGAGCACTGAAGCTTTCTTT.

This chain joins TRBV27 and TRBJ2-5; 10 bases match TRBD1. The J segment lost 6 bases and the V segment lost 6 bases, leaving 7 bases of the junction unmatched. The CDR3 runs 14 residues. The V gene's germline CDR1 is MNHEY and CDR2 SMNVEV (reference sequence). The CDR3: CASSRDRGRQTQYF. The CDR3 nucleotides read TGTGCCAGCAGCCGGGACAGGGGAAGACAGACCCAGTACTTC.

This clone came up a few times. CDR3 residues: CASSRLAGGPLSGNTIYF. The DNA for the CDR3 is TGTGCCAGCAGCCGGCTCGCAGGGGGACCTCTCTCTGGAAACACCATATATTTT. This chain connects TRBV7-8 to TRBJ1-3; TRBD1 matches 7 bases. J was trimmed by 0 bases and V by 5 bases; bases with no gene match: 13. The CDR3 covers 18 residues. Germline-derived CDR1 and CDR2 are SGHVS and FQNEAQ.

The chain combines TRBV7-3 with TRBJ2-3; tentative D call: TRBD1 (5 bases). The length of the CDR3 is 13 residues. The germline V gene has CDR1 SGHTA and CDR2 FQGTGA. The V end lost 2 bases, the J end lost 4 bases, and 7 bases lay between the germline ends. The CDR3 reads CASSLGAADTQYF. The CDR3 DNA is TGTGCCAGCAGCTTAGGGGCGGCAGATACGCAGTATTTT.

The chain recombines TRBV27 with TRBJ2-7, with 9 positions matching TRBD1. The CDR3 consists of 14 residues. J lost 0 bases, V lost 6 bases, and 3 bases had no gene match. CDR1 is MNHEY, CDR2 SMNVEV, per germline (reference sequence). CDR3 nucleotides: TGTGCCAGCAGGGGGACAGGGAGCTCCTACGAGCAGTACTTC. Translated: CASRGTGSSYEQYF.

This clone was seen only a few times. The gene calls are TRBV9 and TRBJ2-1, with D unclear. The CDR3 has 15 amino acids. Germline V gene sequence: CDR1 SGDLS, CDR2 YYNGEE. V lost 0 bases to trimming and J lost 0 bases, with 7 bases between them. Here the CDR3 DNA reads TGTGCCAGCAGCGTAGGCGATAACTCCTACAATGAGCAGTTCTTC. Protein sequence: CASSVGDNSYNEQFF.

The chain couples TRBV29-1 to TRBJ1-2, with D maybe TRBD1 (6 bases). V was cut by 7 bases and J by 2 bases, with 20 bases left in between. This CDR3 contains 15 residues. Germline V CDR1 and CDR2: SQVTM, ANQGSEA. The CDR3 protein is CSGFGTPENNYGYTF. CDR3 coding DNA: TGCAGCGGCTTCGGGACACCCGAAAACAACTATGGCTACACCTTC. Full variable domain (missing parts from reference TRBV29-1 and TRBJ1-2): SAVISQKPSRDICQRGTSLTIQCQVDSQVTMMFWYRQQPGQSLTLIATANQGSEATYESGFVIDKFPISRPNLTFSTLTVSNMSPEDSSIYLCSGFGTPENNYGYTFGSGTRLTVV.